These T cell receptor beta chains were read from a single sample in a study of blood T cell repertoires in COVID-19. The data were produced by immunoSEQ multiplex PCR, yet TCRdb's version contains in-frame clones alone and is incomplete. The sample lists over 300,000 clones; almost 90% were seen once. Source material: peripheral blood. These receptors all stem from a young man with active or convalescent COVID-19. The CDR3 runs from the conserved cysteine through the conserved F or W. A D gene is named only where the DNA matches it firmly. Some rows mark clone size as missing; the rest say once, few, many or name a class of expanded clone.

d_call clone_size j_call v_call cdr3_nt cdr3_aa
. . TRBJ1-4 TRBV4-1 TGCGCCAGCAGCCAAGAGGAAAGGGGTAATGAAAAACTGTTTTTT CASSQEERGNEKLFF
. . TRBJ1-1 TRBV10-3 TGTGCCATCAGGAAGGACACCTACACTGAAGCTTTCTTT CAIRKDTYTEAFF
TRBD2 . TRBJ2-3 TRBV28 TGTGCCAGCAGTATATATAGCGGGAGGACAGATACGCAGTATTTT CASSIYSGRTDTQYF
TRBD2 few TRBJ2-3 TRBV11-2 TGTGCCAGCAGCTCATGGACTAGCGGGAGGACGTCAGATACGCAGTATTTT CASSSWTSGRTSDTQYF
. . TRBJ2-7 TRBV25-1 TGTGCCAGCCGGAGTGACTCCCCTCCCTACGAGCAGTACTTC CASRSDSPPYEQYF
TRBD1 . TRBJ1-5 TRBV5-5 TGTGCCAGCAGCGGGACAGGGAACAATCAGCCCCAGCATTTT CASSGTGNNQPQHF
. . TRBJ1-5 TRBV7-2 TGTGCCAGCAGCTTAAATAGAGGGTATAGCAATCAGCCCCAGCATTTT CASSLNRGYSNQPQHF
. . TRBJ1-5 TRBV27 TGTGCCAGCAGACGAGGGGGTCAGCCCCAGCATTTT CASRRGGQPQHF
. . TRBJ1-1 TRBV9 TGTGCCAGCAGCGTAGGTCAGGCGAACACTGAAGCTTTCTTT CASSVGQANTEAFF
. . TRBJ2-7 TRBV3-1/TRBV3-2 TGTGCCAGCAGCCAAGATAGACAGATTTACGAGCAGTACTTC CASSQDRQIYEQYF
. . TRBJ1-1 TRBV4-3 TGCGCCAGCAGCCAAGAAATTCATCAGGGTTTGGGGGAAGCTTTCTTT CASSQEIHQGLGEAFF
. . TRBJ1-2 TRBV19 TGTGCCAGTAGTAGGGCAAGTTATGGCTACACCTTC CASSRASYGYTF
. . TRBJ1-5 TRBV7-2 TGTGCCAGCAGCTTGGTCGTGGGGGGACGAGGTCAGCCCCAGCATTTT CASSLVVGGRGQPQHF
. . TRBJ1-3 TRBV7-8 TGTGCCAGTACCGTTCGGGGGTTAGTCTCTGGAAACACCATATATTTT CASTVRGLVSGNTIYF
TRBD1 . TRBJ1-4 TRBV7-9 TGTGCCAGCAGCTTACGACAGGGGGGTAGGAATGAAAAACTGTTTTTT CASSLRQGGRNEKLFF
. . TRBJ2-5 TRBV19 TGTGCCAGTAGCTCAACCGGGAGACAAGAGACCCAGTACTTC CASSSTGRQETQYF
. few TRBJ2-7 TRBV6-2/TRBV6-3 TGTGCCAGCAGCCAATACAGGACCCTTGCACGAGAGCAGTACTTC CASSQYRTLAREQYF
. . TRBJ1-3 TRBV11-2 TGTGCCAGCAGCTCCTACCTTGGCTCTGGAAACACCATATATTTT CASSSYLGSGNTIYF
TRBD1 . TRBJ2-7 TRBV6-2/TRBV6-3 TGTGCCAGCAGTTACACCCGGGACAGGGTGGTCGAGCAGTACTTC CASSYTRDRVVEQYF
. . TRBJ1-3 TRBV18 TGTGCCAGCTCACCAGGCATCTCTGGAAACACCATATATTTT CASSPGISGNTIYF
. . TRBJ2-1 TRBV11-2 TGTGCCAGCAGCCCGGACATGGGAAAATACAATGAGCAGTTCTTC CASSPDMGKYNEQFF
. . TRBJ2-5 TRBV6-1 TGTGCCAGCAGTGAAGGAGGAGGGTTGGTTTTAGAGACCCAGTACTTC CASSEGGGLVLETQYF
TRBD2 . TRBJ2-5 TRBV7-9 TGTGCCAGCAGCTCCCTAGCGGGTTTGGGGGAGACCCAGTACTTC CASSSLAGLGETQYF
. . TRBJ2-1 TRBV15 TGTGCCACCAGCAGAGATCGGCCAGGGTACAATGAGCAGTTCTTC CATSRDRPGYNEQFF
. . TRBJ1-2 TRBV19 TGTGCCAGTAGTGTTAGTAACTATGGCTACACCTTC CASSVSNYGYTF
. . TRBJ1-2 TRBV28 TGTGCCAGCAGGTGGGGGCTTGGCTATGGCTACACCTTC CASRWGLGYGYTF
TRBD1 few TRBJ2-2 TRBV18 TGTGCCAGCTCACCACCGGGGCAGGGGGCTAACACCGGGGAGCTGTTTTTT CASSPPGQGANTGELFF
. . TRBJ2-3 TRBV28 TGTGCCAGCAGTTTATTACCACAGGGGACTAGCACAGATACGCAGTATTTT CASSLLPQGTSTDTQYF
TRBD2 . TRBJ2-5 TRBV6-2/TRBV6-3 TGTGCCAGCAGTTACGTGCCTAGCGGGAGGGCGGGGGAGACCCAGTACTTC CASSYVPSGRAGETQYF
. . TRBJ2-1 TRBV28 TGTGCCAGCAGTTCAACCACTAATACCGGACTACACTCCTACAATGAGCAGTTCTTC CASSSTTNTGLHSYNEQFF
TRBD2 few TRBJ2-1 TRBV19 TGTGCCAGTAGTGCCAGGACTAGCCTTGAGCAGTTCTTC CASSARTSLEQFF
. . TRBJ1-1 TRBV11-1 TGTGCCAGCAGCTTATCAGGCGGGCAGAGCACTGAAGCTTTCTTT CASSLSGGQSTEAFF
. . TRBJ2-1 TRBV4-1 TGCGCCAGCAGCCAAGATCGTGGCTCCCGGCAGTTCTTC CASSQDRGSRQFF
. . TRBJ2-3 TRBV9 TGTGCCAGCAGCGGGACAACCGGGACTAGCACAGATACGCAGTATTTT CASSGTTGTSTDTQYF
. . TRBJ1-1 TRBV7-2 TGTGCCAGCAGCTTACGGGGATCCACTGAAGCTTTCTTT CASSLRGSTEAFF
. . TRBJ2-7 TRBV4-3 TGCGCCAGCAGCCAGTTCCTCCCGTCCTACGAGCAGTACTTC CASSQFLPSYEQYF
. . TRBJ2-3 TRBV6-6 TGTGCCAGCAGAACCAAACGGGGGTCCCGCGCAGATACGCAGTATTTT CASRTKRGSRADTQYF
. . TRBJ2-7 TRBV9 TGTGCCAGCAGCGGAATAGCGCGAACCTACGAGCAGTACTTC CASSGIARTYEQYF
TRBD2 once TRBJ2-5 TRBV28 TGTGCCAGCAGTTTAGGCCCTACGGGAGGTCAAGAGACCCAGTACTTC CASSLGPTGGQETQYF
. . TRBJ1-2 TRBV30 TGTGCCTGGAGTGTACTCCTTTCGGACTATGGCTACACCTTC CAWSVLLSDYGYTF
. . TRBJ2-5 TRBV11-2 TGTGCCAGCAGCTTACCAAGAGGGCCTCAGAAAGGTGAGACCCAGTACTTC CASSLPRGPQKGETQYF
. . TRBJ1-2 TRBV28 TGTGCCAGCAGTTTAGCCAGGAGCTACACCTTC CASSLARSYTF
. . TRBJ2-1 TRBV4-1 TGCGCCAGCAGCTTAAAGGGGGCGGGATACAATGAGCAGTTCTTC CASSLKGAGYNEQFF
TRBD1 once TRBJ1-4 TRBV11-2 TGTGCCAGCAGCTTAGGGACAGGAGTATCCGAAAAACTGTTTTTT CASSLGTGVSEKLFF
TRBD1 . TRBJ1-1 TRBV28 TGTGCCAGCAGTAAGATTCCGGGACAGGGGACCACTGAAGCTTTCTTT CASSKIPGQGTTEAFF
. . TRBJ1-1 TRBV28 TGTGCCAGCAGTTTCGAGGTAAGCGGTGAAGCTTTCTTT CASSFEVSGEAFF
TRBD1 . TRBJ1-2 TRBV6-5 TGTGCCAGCAGTTCCGGGACAGTAGCTAACTATGGCTACACCTTC CASSSGTVANYGYTF
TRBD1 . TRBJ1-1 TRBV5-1 TGCGCCAGCAGTTCAAATGCGGGACAGGGGACTGAAGCTTTCTTT CASSSNAGQGTEAFF
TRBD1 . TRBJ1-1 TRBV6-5 TGTGCCAGCAGGCCCACAGGGGTTGCTGAAGCTTTCTTT CASRPTGVAEAFF
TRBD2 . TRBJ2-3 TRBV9 TGTGCCAGCAGCGTAAAGGGACTAGCGACTAGCACAGATACGCAGTATTTT CASSVKGLATSTDTQYF
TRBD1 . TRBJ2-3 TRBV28 TGTGCCAGCAGTTTGGACAGGGGTAGGGCAGATACGCAGTATTTT CASSLDRGRADTQYF
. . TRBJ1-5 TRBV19 TGTGCCAGTAGTAATAACCGACAGCATAGCAATCAGCCCCAGCATTTT CASSNNRQHSNQPQHF
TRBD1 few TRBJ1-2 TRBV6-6 TGTGCCAGCAGTTACCGGGACAGGGTCTATGGCTACACCTTC CASSYRDRVYGYTF